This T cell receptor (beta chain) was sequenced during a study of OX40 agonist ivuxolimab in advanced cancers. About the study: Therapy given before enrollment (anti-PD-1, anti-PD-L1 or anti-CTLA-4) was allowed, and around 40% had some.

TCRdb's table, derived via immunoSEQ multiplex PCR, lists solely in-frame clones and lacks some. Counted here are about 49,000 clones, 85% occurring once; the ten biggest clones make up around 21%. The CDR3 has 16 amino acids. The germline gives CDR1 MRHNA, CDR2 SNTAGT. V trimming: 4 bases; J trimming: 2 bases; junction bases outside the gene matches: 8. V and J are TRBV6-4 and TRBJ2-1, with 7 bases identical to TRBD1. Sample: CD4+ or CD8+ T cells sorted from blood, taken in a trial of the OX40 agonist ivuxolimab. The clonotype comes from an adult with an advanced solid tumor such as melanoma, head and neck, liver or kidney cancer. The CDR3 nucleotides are TGTGCCAGCAGTGGCCGTCAGGGGGTACCCTACAATGAGCAGTTCTTC. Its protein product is CASSGRQGVPYNEQFF.